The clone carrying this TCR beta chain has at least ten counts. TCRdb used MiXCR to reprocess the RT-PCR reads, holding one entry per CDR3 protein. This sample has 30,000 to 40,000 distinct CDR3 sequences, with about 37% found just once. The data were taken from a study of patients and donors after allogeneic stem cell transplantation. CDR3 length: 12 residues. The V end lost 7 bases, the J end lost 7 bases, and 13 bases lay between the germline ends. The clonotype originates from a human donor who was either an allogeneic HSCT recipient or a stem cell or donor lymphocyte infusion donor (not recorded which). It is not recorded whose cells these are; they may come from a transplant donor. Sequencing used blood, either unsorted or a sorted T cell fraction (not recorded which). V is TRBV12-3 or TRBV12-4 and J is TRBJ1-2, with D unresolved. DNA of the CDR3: TGTGCCAGCACCCCGGGGAGGGCTGGCTACACCTTC. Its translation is CASTPGRAGYTF.